This T cell receptor beta chain was sequenced during a study of T cell responses to AZD1222 COVID-19 vaccine. Study conclusions and caveats: Among spike-specific TCRs, nearly half reportedly target unmutated variant regions. At baseline, just a handful of AZD1222 recipients tested seropositive. Vaccine-related CD4 TCRs covered spike, predominating at 160-218 and 743-854.

About this clone itself: Its matching antigen is unknown.

Measured with immunoSEQ multiplex PCR; TCRdb has only the in-frame clones, and not every one. The table lists 140,000 to 150,000 clones, around 83% of them singletons. Both about-4-week and about-12-week second-dose recipients were combined. Germline values: CDR1 ENHRY, CDR2 SYGVKD. Trimming left V 5 bases short and J 0 bases short, with 7 bases between. CDR3 size: 13 residues. This clonotype was obtained from an adult who received the AZD1222 COVID-19 vaccine. The chain couples TRBV10-3 to TRBJ1-1, with D possibly TRBD1 on 6 matching bases. Here the sequenced sample was peripheral blood, taken 28 days after the second AZD1222 dose. DNA of the CDR3: TGTGCCATCAGTCAGGGGTTGAACACTGAAGCTTTCTTT. It codes for CAISQGLNTEAFF.